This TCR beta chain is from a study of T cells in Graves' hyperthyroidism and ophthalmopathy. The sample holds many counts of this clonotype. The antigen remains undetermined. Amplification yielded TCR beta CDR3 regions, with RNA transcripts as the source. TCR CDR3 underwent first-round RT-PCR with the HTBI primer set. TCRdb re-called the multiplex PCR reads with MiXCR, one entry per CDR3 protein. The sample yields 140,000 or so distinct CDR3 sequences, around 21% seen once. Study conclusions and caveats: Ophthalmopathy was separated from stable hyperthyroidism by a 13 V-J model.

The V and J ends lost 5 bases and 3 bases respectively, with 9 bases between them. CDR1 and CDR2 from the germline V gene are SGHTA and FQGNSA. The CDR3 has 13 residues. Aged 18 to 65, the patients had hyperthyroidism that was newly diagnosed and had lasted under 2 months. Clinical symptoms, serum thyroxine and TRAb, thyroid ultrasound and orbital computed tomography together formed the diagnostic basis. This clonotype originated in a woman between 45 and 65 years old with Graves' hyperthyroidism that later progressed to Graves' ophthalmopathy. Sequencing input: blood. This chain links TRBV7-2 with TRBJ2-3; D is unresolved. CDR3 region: CASSTRRTDTQYF. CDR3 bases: TGTGCCAGCAGCACCCGACGGACAGATACGCAGTATTTT.